This T cell receptor beta chain was observed in a study of early T cells in non-severe SARS-CoV-2 infection. Study summary: Whole-blood bulk RNA, unsorted, was sequenced, and chains were unpaired. Study-level results: VDJdb matches were skewed toward anti-spike CD8 T cell responses.

This clonotype was observed a handful of times. Its antigen is unidentified. Attachment of unique molecular identifiers was made to individual cDNA molecules. TCRdb independently ran MiXCR on the 5' RACE reads; one entry per CDR3 protein. This table holds fewer than 65,000 distinct CDR3 sequences, roughly a tenth found once. The TCR originated in an adult who was a healthcare worker with PCR-confirmed SARS-CoV-2 infection or an uninfected control (not recorded which). Sample: whole blood.

In DNA, the CDR3 is TGTGCCAGTAGTATAGTTGAGTGGACCGGGGAGCTGTTTTTT. Translated, it gives CASSIVEWTGELFF. The genes are TRBV19 and TRBJ2-2; D gene ambiguous. In germline, CDR1 is LNHDA, CDR2 SQIVND (reference sequence). Trimming removed 1 base from V and 5 bases from J, with 8 bases in between. The CDR3 has 14 amino acids.